Below, 20 T cell receptor beta chains from the same sample are listed, as sequenced in a study of CD8 T cells in Susac syndrome. When the RNA was reverse transcribed, random hexamers were used with an input of about 0.5 to 1 ug. TCRdb re-called the immunoSEQ multiplex PCR reads through MiXCR, storing one row per CDR3 protein. This table holds approximately 220,000 distinct CDR3 sequences, just under 95% found once. Sample: CD4+ T cells from PBMCs. These receptor sequences come from a human donor with multiple sclerosis.

The V call is TRBV7-8, the J call TRBJ2-7; no clear D. V gave up 7 bases and J gave up 3 bases, with 16 bases separating them. This CDR3 is 14 amino acids long. In germline, CDR1 is SGHVS, CDR2 FQNEAQ. The CDR3 loop reads CASTLDGRVYEQYF. The CDR3 DNA reads as TGTGCCAGCACCTTGGACGGTAGAGTCTACGAGCAGTACTTC.

This CDR3 reads CAALGVSGATEQFF. The CDR3 DNA reads TGTGCCGCCCTAGGGGTCAGCGGGGCGACTGAGCAGTTCTTC. The J gene is TRBJ2-1, the V gene TRBV30; 7 bases map to TRBD2. Looked up from germline, CDR1 is GTSNPN and CDR2 is SVGIG (reference sequence). The CDR3 runs to 14 residues. J gave up 9 bases and V 8 bases, and 16 bases lay outside the gene matches.

The V gene is TRBV5-1, the J gene TRBJ1-6, with D perhaps matching TRBD1 (5 bases). Trimming took off 1 base at V and 10 bases at J, with 15 bases between the two ends. This CDR3 has 15 amino acids. Germline values: CDR1 SGHRS, CDR2 YFSETQ. CDR3 protein: CASSLSGQGRSPLHF. The CDR3 coding sequence is TGCGCCAGCAGCTTGTCGGGGCAGGGAAGGTCACCCCTCCACTTT.

The chain has TRBV30 and TRBJ2-6; no reliable D call. Between the trimmed V and J ends, which lost 0 bases and 2 bases, there was a span of 8 bases. Germline lookup yields CDR1 GTSNPN and CDR2 SVGIG (reference sequence). This CDR3 is 15 amino acids long. CDR3 residues: CAWSVRRAGANVLTF. The CDR3 DNA reads as TGTGCCTGGAGTGTACGACGGGCTGGGGCCAACGTCCTGACTTTC.

The chain uses TRBV7-3 and TRBJ2-3; the match to TRBD1 covers 8 bases. Germline loops: CDR1 SGHTA, CDR2 FQGTGA. V was clipped by 5 bases and J by 6 bases; unmatched bases: 7. This CDR3 spans 14 amino acids. In DNA, the CDR3 is TGTGCCAGCAGCGCCCGACAGGGGACGGATACGCAGTATTTT. Protein product: CASSARQGTDTQYF. Full variable domain (rest looked up from reference TRBV7-3 and TRBJ2-3): GAGVSQTPSNKVTEKGKYVELRCDPISGHTALYWYRQSLGQGPEFLIYFQGTGAADDSGLPNDRFFAVRPEGSVSTLKIQRTERGDSAVYLCASSARQGTDTQYFGPGTRLTVL.

This clonotype was observed a handful of times. V and J are TRBV30 and TRBJ1-1; the D is unclear. Germline lookup yields CDR1 GTSNPN and CDR2 SVGIG (reference sequence). The CDR3 spans 11 residues. Trimming removed 4 bases from V and 1 base from J, with 4 bases in between. In nucleotides, the CDR3 is TGTGCCTGGAATCGGAACACTGAAGCTTTCTTT. This codes for CAWNRNTEAFF.

V and J are TRBV20-1 and TRBJ1-5; D is ambiguous. V was trimmed by 0 bases and J by 7 bases, leaving 10 bases between them. The CDR3 runs to 13 residues. The germline V gene has CDR1 DFQATT and CDR2 SNEGSKA (reference sequence). In nucleotides, the CDR3 is TGCAGTGCTAGAGATACGGTCGGACAGCCCCAGCATTTT. Protein product: CSARDTVGQPQHF.

The rearrangement uses TRBV6-5 and TRBJ1-6; 7 bases match TRBD1. The CDR3 sequence is 17 residues long. Germline V gene sequence: CDR1 MNHEY, CDR2 SVGAGI. After removal of 2 bases from V and 9 bases from J, the junction contained 13 bases not matched to a gene. In DNA, the CDR3 is TGTGCCAGCAGTTACCGGGCCGGTGACAGGGCCTTTTCACCCCTCCACTTT. Its protein is CASSYRAGDRAFSPLHF.

This clonotype came up once. DNA for the CDR3: TGTGCCAGCAGCCAGGGCGACAACTCTAATGAGCAGTTCTTC. Protein product: CASSQGDNSNEQFF. The chain couples TRBV3-1 to TRBJ2-1; D gene uncertain. The CDR3 runs to 14 residues. The ends were cut back, 3 bases at V and 7 bases at J, with 13 bases in the middle. Germline lookup yields CDR1 LGHDT and CDR2 YNNKEL (reference sequence).

This chain connects TRBV20-1 to TRBJ2-5, with D unresolved. The CDR3 extends over 16 amino acids. The germline CDR1 and CDR2 sequences are DFQATT and SNEGSKA (reference sequence). Trimming took off 6 bases at V and 0 bases at J, with 20 bases between the two ends. The CDR3 protein is CSAHGLGRTYQETQYF. The CDR3 region has the DNA TGCAGTGCACATGGTCTAGGCAGAACCTACCAAGAGACCCAGTACTTC.

This chain joins TRBV6-6 and TRBJ1-2; tentative D call: TRBD1 (6 bases). CDR3 length equals 13 residues. Trimming stripped 4 bases from V and 7 bases from J, with 13 bases between. Germline-derived CDR1 and CDR2 are MNHNY and SVGAGI (reference sequence). This CDR3 reads CASSSTGSGGYTF. The CDR3 coding sequence is TGTGCCAGCAGTTCTACAGGGTCCGGTGGCTACACCTTC.

This chain uses TRBV12-3 or TRBV12-4 with TRBJ1-2, with a weak D call TRBD1 (5 bases). V lost 5 bases and J 7 bases, leaving 14 bases between the germline ends. This CDR3 is 13 amino acids long. The CDR3 spells CASSAGQLGGYTF. As DNA, the CDR3 is TGTGCCAGCAGTGCCGGACAATTGGGTGGCTACACCTTC.

The chain couples TRBV12-3 or TRBV12-4 to TRBJ1-1; a weak D match, TRBD1 (5 bases). V lost 3 bases to trimming and J lost 0 bases, with 8 bases between them. The CDR3 has 14 residues. The CDR3: CASSLGGLNTEAFF. The CDR3 nucleotides are TGTGCCAGCAGTTTGGGGGGACTGAACACTGAAGCTTTCTTT.

The chain links TRBV6-4 to TRBJ2-7; D might be TRBD1 or TRBD2, each matching 6 bases. V lost 2 bases and J lost 2, with 7 bases in between. Germline V gene lookup returns CDR1 MRHNA and CDR2 SNTAGT. The CDR3 consists of 13 residues. The chain's CDR3 is CASSDRGAYEQYV. CDR3 sequence (DNA): TGTGCCAGCAGTGACAGGGGGGCCTACGAGCAGTACGTC.

The chain joins TRBV29-1 to TRBJ2-5; D may be TRBD2 (7 bases). CDR1 and CDR2 from the germline V gene are SQVTM and ANQGSEA. With 3 bases removed from V and 5 bases from J, the gap between germline ends came to 16 bases. CDR3 size: 14 residues. The CDR3 DNA is TGCAGCGTTGACGGCGCGGGGGCAGGCGAGACCCAGTACTTC. Protein sequence: CSVDGAGAGETQYF.

The rearrangement uses TRBV7-9 and TRBJ2-1, with 10 bases fitting TRBD2. Germline V CDR1 and CDR2: SEHNR, FQNEAQ (reference sequence). The CDR3 sequence is 16 residues long. Losses at the gene ends were 5 bases for V and 5 bases for J; bases not matched to a gene: 9. CDR3 sequence: CASSPPGLARDNEQFF. In DNA form, the CDR3 reads TGTGCCAGCAGCCCCCCGGGACTAGCGCGAGACAATGAGCAGTTCTTC.

The rearrangement uses TRBV5-1 and TRBJ2-7, with TRBD2 matching over 12 bases. The CDR3 spans 14 residues. V lost 4 bases, J lost 3 bases, and 2 bases stayed unmatched. Germline lookup yields CDR1 SGHRS and CDR2 YFSETQ. The CDR3 is CASSGTSGRYEQYF. Written as DNA, the CDR3 is TGCGCCAGCAGCGGGACTAGCGGGCGCTACGAGCAGTACTTC. The whole variable domain, remainder taken from reference TRBV5-1 and TRBJ2-7, is KAGVTQTPRYLIKTRGQQVTLSCSPISGHRSVSWYQQTPGQGLQFLFEYFSETQRNKGNFPGRFSGRQFSNSRSEMNVSTLELGDSALYLCASSGTSGRYEQYFGPGTRLTVT.

This sequence joins TRBV6-5 and TRBJ2-1; D possibly uses TRBD1 or TRBD2 (5 bases each). The V gene lost 4 bases and the J gene lost 7 bases, with 11 bases spanning the gap. Germline V CDR1 and CDR2: MNHEY, SVGAGI. This CDR3 has 13 amino acids. DNA of the CDR3: TGTGCCAGCAGTTCGGGACGCGAAAATGAGCAGTTCTTC. This sequence encodes CASSSGRENEQFF.

The chain is built from TRBV19 and TRBJ2-6; unclear D gene. Looked up from germline, CDR1 is LNHDA and CDR2 is SQIVND (reference sequence). V was shortened by 10 bases and J by 0 bases, with 10 bases between the two germline ends. This CDR3 is built from 14 residues. The CDR3 reads CATTLRSGANVLTF. The DNA of the CDR3 is TGTGCCACCACGCTCCGCTCTGGGGCCAACGTCCTGACTTTC.

The chain recombines TRBV12-3 or TRBV12-4 with TRBJ2-2, with TRBD1 identical over 9 bases. The CDR3 totals 15 residues. Losses at the gene ends were 8 bases for V and 2 bases for J; bases not matched to a gene: 6. CDR3 loop: CASGRDRANTGELFF. The CDR3 region has the DNA TGTGCCAGCGGCCGGGACAGGGCCAACACCGGGGAGCTGTTTTTT.